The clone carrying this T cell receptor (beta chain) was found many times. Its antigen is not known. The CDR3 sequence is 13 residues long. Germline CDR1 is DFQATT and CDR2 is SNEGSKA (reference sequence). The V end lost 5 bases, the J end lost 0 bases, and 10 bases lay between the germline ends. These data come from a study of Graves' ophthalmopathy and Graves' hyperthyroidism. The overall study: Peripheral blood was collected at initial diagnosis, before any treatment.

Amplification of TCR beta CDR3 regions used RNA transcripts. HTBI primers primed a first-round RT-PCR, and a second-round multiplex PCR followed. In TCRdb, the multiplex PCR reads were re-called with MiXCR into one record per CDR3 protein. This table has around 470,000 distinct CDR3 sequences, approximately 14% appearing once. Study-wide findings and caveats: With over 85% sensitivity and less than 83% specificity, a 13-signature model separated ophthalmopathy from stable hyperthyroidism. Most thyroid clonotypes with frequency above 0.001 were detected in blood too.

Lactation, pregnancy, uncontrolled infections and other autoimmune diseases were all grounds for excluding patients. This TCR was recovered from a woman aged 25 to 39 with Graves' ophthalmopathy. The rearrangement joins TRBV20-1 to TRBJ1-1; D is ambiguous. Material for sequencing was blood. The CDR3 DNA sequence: TGCAGTGCTCCTGGAGCGGTGAACACTGAAGCTTTCTTT. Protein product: CSAPGAVNTEAFF.